The text below deals with one T cell receptor beta chain. What it recognizes is unknown. This entry is derived from a study of shared clonotypes between healthy human individuals. Clones were read by immunoSEQ multiplex PCR, and TCRdb kept only the in-frame ones, dropping some. The data show over 1.4 million clones, around 97% seen once. Study results and limitations: Naive CD4 clonotypes overlapped across a few donors at roughly 5%.

The CDR3 runs to 14 residues. Germline V gene data show CDR1 as SGHDN and CDR2 as FVKESK. Trimming took 1 base from V and 7 from J, leaving 11 bases between them. V is TRBV14 and J is TRBJ2-1; no clear D gene. Sequenced sample: naive CD4+ T cells sorted from blood. Subset given: CD45RA+ positively selected. This sequence originates from a man in his thirties or forties in good health. CDR3 region: CASSQVKGSNEQFF. CDR3 DNA: TGTGCCAGCAGCCAAGTTAAGGGATCAAATGAGCAGTTCTTC.